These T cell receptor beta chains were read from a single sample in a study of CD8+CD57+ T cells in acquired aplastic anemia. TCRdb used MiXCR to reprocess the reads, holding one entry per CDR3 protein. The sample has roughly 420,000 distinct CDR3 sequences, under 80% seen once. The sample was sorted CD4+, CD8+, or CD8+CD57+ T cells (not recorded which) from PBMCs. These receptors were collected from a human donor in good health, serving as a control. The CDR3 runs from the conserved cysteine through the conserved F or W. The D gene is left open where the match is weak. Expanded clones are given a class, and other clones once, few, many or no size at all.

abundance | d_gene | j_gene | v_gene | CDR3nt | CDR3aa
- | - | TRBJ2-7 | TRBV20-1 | TGCAGTGCTAGAGTCGCAATGGCTAAGGGCGACGAGCAGTACTTC | CSARVAMAKGDEQYF
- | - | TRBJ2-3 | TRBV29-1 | TGCAGCGCTAGAAAGGGATTTTGCCGTACGCAGTATTTT | CSARKGFCRTQYF
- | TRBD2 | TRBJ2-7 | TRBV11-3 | TGTGCCAGCAGCGTCGGACTAGCCAGTTTTCCCTACGAGCAGTACTTC | CASSVGLASFPYEQYF
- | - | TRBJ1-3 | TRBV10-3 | TGTGCCATCACCACCGACAGCTATGGAATCACCATATATTTT | CAITTDSYGITIYF
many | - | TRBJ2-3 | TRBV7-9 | TGTGCCAGCAGCTTAGGTCAGCCAGGCACAGATACGCAGTATTTT | CASSLGQPGTDTQYF
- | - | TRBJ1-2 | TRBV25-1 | TGTGCCAGCAGTGGGCAGAGAGGGTATGGCTACACCTTC | CASSGQRGYGYTF
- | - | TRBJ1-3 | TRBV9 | TGTGCCAGCGGGGCGGCTACCGGAAACACCATATACTTT | CASGAATGNTIYF
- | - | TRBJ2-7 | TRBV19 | TGTGCCAGTAGTATCGTGGCGGGCGCCTCCGACGAGCAGTACTTC | CASSIVAGASDEQYF
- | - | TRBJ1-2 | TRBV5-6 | TGTGCCAGCATCTCTCGGGACTTTTATGGCTACACCTTC | CASISRDFYGYTF
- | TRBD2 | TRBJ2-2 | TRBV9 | TGTGCCACCAGCCCGTCGATAGCGGGGGCCGCGAACACCGGGGAGCTGTTTTTT | CATSPSIAGAANTGELFF